This T cell receptor (beta chain) appears in the sequencing data of a study of cytomegalovirus exposure and HLA in healthy donors. The wider study: Counted in an early data release were tens of millions of unique TCRs from HLA-typed donors. Whole-study results and caveats: Specificity for CMV antigens was confirmed in vitro for a few of the CMV-associated chains.

Turning to this clone: Its specificity is unknown.

The germline V gene encodes CDR1 LNHDA and CDR2 SQIVND (reference sequence). J gave up 3 bases and V 9 bases, and 16 bases lay outside the gene matches. The CDR3 length is 17 residues. It was with 60 Vbeta and 13 Jbeta primers that the PCR ran. The table came from immunoSEQ multiplex PCR; TCRdb's copy has only in-frame clones and leaves some out. The sample has some 140,000 clones; 85% to 90% are singletons. The sequenced sample consisted of PBMCs. The TCR originated in a young woman in good health and CMV-seropositive. The chain combines TRBV19 with TRBJ2-7; 11 nucleotides line up with TRBD1. This chain's CDR3 is CASSRGWGQGVNYEQYF. CDR3 in DNA: TGTGCCAGCTCCCGGGGGTGGGGACAGGGGGTGAACTACGAGCAGTACTTC.